The 9 T cell receptor beta chains presented below share a single source sample, sequenced in a study of OX40 agonist ivuxolimab in advanced cancers. The library was produced with the immunoSEQ multiplex PCR assay. Held by TCRdb, this immuneACCESS table contains in-frame sequences only and omits some clones. Under half of the omission traces to an unresolved V gene where checked; the cause of the rest is unknown. For this sample the table gives 130,000 or so clones, of which just over 90% were detected only once. The ten largest clonotypes hold less than 1.1% of the sample. Sequences were derived from CD4+ or CD8+ T cells sorted from blood, sampled in a trial of the OX40 agonist ivuxolimab. Receptors were obtained from an adult with an advanced solid tumor such as melanoma, head and neck, liver or kidney cancer.

The chain is built from TRBV5-1 and TRBJ2-7, with TRBD1 as a possible D gene (6 bases). Looked up from germline, CDR1 is SGHRS and CDR2 is YFSETQ. Trimming removed 3 bases at V and 3 bases at J, with 16 bases between. The CDR3 extends over 15 amino acids. CDR3 sequence (DNA): TGCGCCAGCAGCTCTGAGGCAGGGGTCTTCTACGAGCAGTACTTC. Translation: CASSSEAGVFYEQYF.

The rearrangement uses TRBV28 and TRBJ1-5; possibly TRBD1 for D (5 bases). Germline V CDR1 and CDR2: MDHEN, SYDVKM. The CDR3 consists of 14 residues. V was cut by 6 bases and J by 2 bases, with 11 bases left in between. The CDR3 sequence: CASSGGGGNQPQHF. CDR3 DNA: TGTGCCAGCAGCGGGGGGGGAGGCAATCAGCCCCAGCATTTT.

The chain carries TRBV28 and TRBJ1-2, with D hard to call. Per the germline V gene, CDR1 is MDHEN and CDR2 is SYDVKM. V lost 1 base to trimming and J lost 3 bases, with 15 bases between them. The CDR3 consists of 16 residues. The CDR3 is CASSLSPAGAYYGYTF. The CDR3 DNA reads TGTGCCAGCAGTTTATCTCCCGCAGGTGCCTACTATGGCTACACCTTC.

The chain carries TRBV11-2 and TRBJ2-4, with D hard to call. The CDR3 is made up of 13 amino acids. V lost 5 bases to trimming and J lost 7 bases, with 12 bases between them. The V gene's germline CDR1 is SGHAT and CDR2 FQNNGV. The CDR3 sequence: CASSPASENIQYF. The CDR3 nucleotides are TGTGCCAGCAGCCCGGCATCTGAGAACATTCAGTACTTC.

V gene TRBV6-5 combines with J gene TRBJ2-7, with a possible D match to TRBD2 (5 bases). V lost 6 bases to trimming and J lost 3 bases, with 12 bases between them. This CDR3 region has 13 residues. Germline CDR1 reads MNHEY; CDR2 reads SVGAGI. CDR3: CASRMLASYEQYF. The CDR3 region has the DNA TGTGCCAGCAGAATGTTAGCGAGCTACGAGCAGTACTTC.

V is TRBV5-6 and J is TRBJ1-5; a weak D match, TRBD1 (5 bases). Germline-derived CDR1 and CDR2 are SGHDT and YYEEEE. Between the trimmed V and J ends, which lost 0 bases and 7 bases, there was a span of 5 bases. The CDR3 is 12 amino acids. The DNA for the CDR3 is TGTGCCAGCAGCTTGGGACAGCAGCCCCAGCATTTT. Encoded protein: CASSLGQQPQHF.

The count of this clone is one. The chain carries TRBV7-9 and TRBJ2-6, with 9 bases that match TRBD1. The CDR3 runs 17 residues. V shed 5 bases, J shed 2 bases, and the junction held 7 bases outside the gene matches. Germline V gives CDR1 SEHNR, CDR2 FQNEAQ (reference sequence). CDR3 bases: TGTGCCAGCAGCAATCCGGGACAGGGCACTGGGGCCAACGTCCTGACTTTC. As protein: CASSNPGQGTGANVLTF. Filled out from reference TRBV7-9 and TRBJ2-6, the complete variable domain reads DTGVSQNPRHKITKRGQNVTFRCDPISEHNRLYWYRQTLGQGPEFLTYFQNEAQLEKSRLLSDRFSAERPKGSFSTLEIQRTEQGDSAMYLCASSNPGQGTGANVLTFGAGSRLTVL.

The V and J genes are TRBV5-1 and TRBJ2-1; TRBD2 might be the D (5 bases). This CDR3 is built from 16 residues. In germline, CDR1 is SGHRS, CDR2 YFSETQ. The V and J ends lost 4 bases and 1 base respectively, with 15 bases between them. CDR3 amino acids: CASSTLSRASYNEQFF. CDR3 coding DNA: TGCGCCAGCAGCACCCTCTCGCGGGCGTCCTACAATGAGCAGTTCTTC.

The CDR3 reads CSVGQGAPEQYF. CDR3 bases: TGCAGCGTTGGACAGGGGGCACCCGAGCAGTACTTC. The rearrangement joins TRBV29-1 to TRBJ2-7, with 10 bases fitting TRBD1. Germline CDR1 and CDR2: SQVTM and ANQGSEA. The CDR3 sequence is 12 residues long. Trimming took 4 bases from V and 6 from J; bases not matched to a gene: 3.